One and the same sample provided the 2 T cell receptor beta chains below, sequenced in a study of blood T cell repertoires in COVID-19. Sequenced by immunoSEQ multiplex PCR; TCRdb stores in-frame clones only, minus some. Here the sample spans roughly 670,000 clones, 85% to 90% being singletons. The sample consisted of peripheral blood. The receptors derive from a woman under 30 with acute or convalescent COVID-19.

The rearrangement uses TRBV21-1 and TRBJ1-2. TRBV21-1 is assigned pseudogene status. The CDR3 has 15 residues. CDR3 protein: CASSDRDSQRCGYTF. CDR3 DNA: TGTGCCAGCAGCGACCGGGACTCCCAACGTTGCGGCTACACCTTC.

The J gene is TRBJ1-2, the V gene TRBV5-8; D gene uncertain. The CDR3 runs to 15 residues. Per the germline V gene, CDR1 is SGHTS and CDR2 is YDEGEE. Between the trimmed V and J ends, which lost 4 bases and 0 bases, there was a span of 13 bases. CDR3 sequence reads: CASSEVKETNYGYTF. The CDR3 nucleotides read TGTGCCAGCAGCGAGGTTAAGGAGACTAACTATGGCTACACCTTC.